This record concerns one T cell receptor beta chain sequence. Every patient had relapsed following autologous stem cell transplantation, and cohorts differed in brentuximab vedotin exposure. Purification of CD4+ T cells from thawed PBMCs was achieved by magnetic negative selection. This record belongs to a study of PD-1 blockade in classical Hodgkin lymphoma. Generated by immunoSEQ multiplex PCR, the TCRdb table keeps only in-frame clones and is missing some. This sample carries around 13,000 clones, almost 90% of them seen once, and the ten largest clones take 0.5% to 0.65%. The sample consisted of CD4+ T cells from blood, taken at baseline. The sequence came from a human donor with classical Hodgkin lymphoma.

CDR3 sequence: CASIPGGGRFGYTF. The CDR3 coding sequence is TGTGCCAGCATTCCAGGGGGCGGGAGGTTCGGCTACACCTTC. This chain connects TRBV6-1 to TRBJ1-2; 8 bases map to TRBD1. The junction had 12 bases not matched to a gene; V was cut back by 7 bases and J by 8 bases. This CDR3 spans 14 amino acids. The germline gives CDR1 MNHNS, CDR2 SASEGT.